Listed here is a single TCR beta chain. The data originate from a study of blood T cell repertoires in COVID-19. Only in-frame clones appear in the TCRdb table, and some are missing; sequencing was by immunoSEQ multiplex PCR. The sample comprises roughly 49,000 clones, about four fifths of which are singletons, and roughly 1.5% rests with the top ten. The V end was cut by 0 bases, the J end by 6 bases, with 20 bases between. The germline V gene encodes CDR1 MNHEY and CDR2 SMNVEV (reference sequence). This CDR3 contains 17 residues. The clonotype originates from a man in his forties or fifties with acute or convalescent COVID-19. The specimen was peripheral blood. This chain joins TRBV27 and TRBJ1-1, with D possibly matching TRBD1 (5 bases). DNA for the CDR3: TGTGCCAGCAGTTTATCGGCTGGAGGGGAACTTTATTCTGAAGCTTTCTTT. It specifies CASSLSAGGELYSEAFF.